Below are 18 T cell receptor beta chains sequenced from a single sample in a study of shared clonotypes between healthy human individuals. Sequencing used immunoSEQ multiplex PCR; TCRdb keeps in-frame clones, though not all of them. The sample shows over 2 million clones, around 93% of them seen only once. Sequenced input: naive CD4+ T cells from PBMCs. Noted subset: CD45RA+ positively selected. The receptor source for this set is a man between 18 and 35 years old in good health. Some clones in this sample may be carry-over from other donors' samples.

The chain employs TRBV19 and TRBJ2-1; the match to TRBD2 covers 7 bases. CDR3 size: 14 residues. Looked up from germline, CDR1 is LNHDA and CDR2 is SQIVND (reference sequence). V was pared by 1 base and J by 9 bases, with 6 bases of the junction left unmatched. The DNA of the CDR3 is TGTGCCAGTAGTATAGGAGCGGGGAGCGGTGAGCAGTTCTTC. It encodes CASSIGAGSGEQFF.

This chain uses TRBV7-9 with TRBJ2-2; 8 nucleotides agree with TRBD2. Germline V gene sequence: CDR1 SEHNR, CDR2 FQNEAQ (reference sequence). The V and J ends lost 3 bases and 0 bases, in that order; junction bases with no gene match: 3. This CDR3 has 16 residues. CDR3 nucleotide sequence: TGTGCCAGCAGCTTCGGGAGGGCAACGAACACCGGGGAGCTGTTTTTT. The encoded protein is CASSFGRATNTGELFF. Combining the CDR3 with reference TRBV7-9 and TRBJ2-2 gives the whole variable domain DTGVSQNPRHKITKRGQNVTFRCDPISEHNRLYWYRQTLGQGPEFLTYFQNEAQLEKSRLLSDRFSAERPKGSFSTLEIQRTEQGDSAMYLCASSFGRATNTGELFFGEGSRLTVL.

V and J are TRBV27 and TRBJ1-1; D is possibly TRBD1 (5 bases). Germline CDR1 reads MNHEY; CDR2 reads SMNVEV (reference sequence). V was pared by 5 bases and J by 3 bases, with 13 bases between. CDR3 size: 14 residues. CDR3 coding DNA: TGTGCCAGCAGTCCATGGGGGTCGTACACTGAAGCTTTCTTT. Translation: CASSPWGSYTEAFF.

CDR3 sequence: CASRAAGLQETQYF. The CDR3 nucleotides are TGTGCCAGCAGGGCTGCCGGACTCCAAGAGACCCAGTACTTC. The V call is TRBV27, the J call TRBJ2-5; weak D call: TRBD2 (5 bases). V was trimmed by 6 bases and J by 1 base, leaving 12 bases between them. Germline lookup yields CDR1 MNHEY and CDR2 SMNVEV (reference sequence). This CDR3 spans 14 amino acids.

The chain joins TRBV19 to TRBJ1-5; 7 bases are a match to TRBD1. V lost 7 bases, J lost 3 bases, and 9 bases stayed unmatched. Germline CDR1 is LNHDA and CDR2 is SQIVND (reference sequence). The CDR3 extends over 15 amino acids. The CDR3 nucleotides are TGTGCCAGTACGATTGACAGGGTAGTCAATCAGCCCCAGCATTTT. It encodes CASTIDRVVNQPQHF.

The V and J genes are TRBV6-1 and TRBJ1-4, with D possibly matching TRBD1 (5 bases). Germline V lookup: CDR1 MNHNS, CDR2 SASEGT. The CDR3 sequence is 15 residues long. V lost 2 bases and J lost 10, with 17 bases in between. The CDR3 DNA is TGTGCCAGCAGTGAACAGGCCAGGGTAGGCGTAAAACTGTTTTTT. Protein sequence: CASSEQARVGVKLFF.

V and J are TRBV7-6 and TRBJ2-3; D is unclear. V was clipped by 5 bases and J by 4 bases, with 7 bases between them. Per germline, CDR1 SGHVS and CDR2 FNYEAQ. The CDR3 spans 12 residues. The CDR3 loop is CASSPRADTQYF. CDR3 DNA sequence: TGTGCCAGCAGCCCAAGGGCAGATACGCAGTATTTT.

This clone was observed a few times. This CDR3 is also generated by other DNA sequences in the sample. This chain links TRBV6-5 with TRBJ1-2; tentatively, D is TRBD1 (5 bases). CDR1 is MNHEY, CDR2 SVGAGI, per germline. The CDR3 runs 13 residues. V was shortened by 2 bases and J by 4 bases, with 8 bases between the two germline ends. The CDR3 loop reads CASSYRGGYGYTF. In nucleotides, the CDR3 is TGTGCCAGCAGTTACAGGGGAGGCTATGGCTACACCTTC.

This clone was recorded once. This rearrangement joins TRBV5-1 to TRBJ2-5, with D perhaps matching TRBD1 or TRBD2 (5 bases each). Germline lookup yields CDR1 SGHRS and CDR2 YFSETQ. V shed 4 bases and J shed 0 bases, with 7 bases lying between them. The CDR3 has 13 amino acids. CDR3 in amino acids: CASSEGHQETQYF. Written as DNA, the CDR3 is TGCGCCAGCAGCGAGGGACACCAAGAGACCCAGTACTTC.

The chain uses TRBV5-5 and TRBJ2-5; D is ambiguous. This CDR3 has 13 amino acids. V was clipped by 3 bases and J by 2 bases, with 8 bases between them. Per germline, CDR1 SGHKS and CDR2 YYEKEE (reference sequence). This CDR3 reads CASSWTPQETQYF. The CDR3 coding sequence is TGTGCCAGCAGCTGGACCCCTCAAGAGACCCAGTACTTC.

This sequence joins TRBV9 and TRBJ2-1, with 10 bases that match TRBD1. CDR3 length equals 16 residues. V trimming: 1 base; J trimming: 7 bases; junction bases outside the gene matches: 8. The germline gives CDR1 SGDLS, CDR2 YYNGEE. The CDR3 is CASSVRPGQGQNEQFF. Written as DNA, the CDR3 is TGTGCCAGCAGCGTACGACCGGGACAGGGGCAGAATGAGCAGTTCTTC.

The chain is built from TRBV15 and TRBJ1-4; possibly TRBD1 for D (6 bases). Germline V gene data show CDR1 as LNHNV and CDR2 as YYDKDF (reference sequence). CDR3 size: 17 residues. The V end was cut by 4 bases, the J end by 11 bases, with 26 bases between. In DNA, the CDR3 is TGTGCCACCAGCAAACAAATTATGGGGGGCTCGGGAGAGAAACTGTTTTTT. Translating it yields CATSKQIMGGSGEKLFF. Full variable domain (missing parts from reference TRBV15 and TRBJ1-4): DAMVIQNPRYQVTQFGKPVTLSCSQTLNHNVMYWYQQKSSQAPKLLFHYYDKDFNNEADTPDNFQSRRPNTSFCFLDIRSPGLGDTAMYLCATSKQIMGGSGEKLFFGSGTQLSVL.

CDR3 sequence (DNA): TGTGCCAGCAGCTTTAGGGATACAGGGGGACAGTACTTC. Translated: CASSFRDTGGQYF. This chain links TRBV5-6 with TRBJ2-5; 8 positions match TRBD1. This CDR3 spans 13 amino acids. CDR1 and CDR2 (germline): SGHDT, YYEEEE. Unmatched junction bases numbered 8, after V lost 2 bases and J lost 11 bases.

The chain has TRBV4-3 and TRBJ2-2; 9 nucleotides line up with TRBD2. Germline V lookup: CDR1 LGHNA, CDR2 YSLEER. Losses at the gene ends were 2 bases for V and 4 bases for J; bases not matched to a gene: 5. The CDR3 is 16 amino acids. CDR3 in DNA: TGCGCCAGCAGCCAATCGGCGGGAGGGTTCACCGGGGAGCTGTTTTTT. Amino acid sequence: CASSQSAGGFTGELFF.

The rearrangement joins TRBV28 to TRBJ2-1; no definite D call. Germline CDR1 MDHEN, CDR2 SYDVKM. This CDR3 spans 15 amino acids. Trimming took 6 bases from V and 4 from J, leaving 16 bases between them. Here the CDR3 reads CASRGTDGDYNEQFF. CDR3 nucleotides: TGTGCCAGCAGGGGAACCGACGGAGATTACAATGAGCAGTTCTTC.

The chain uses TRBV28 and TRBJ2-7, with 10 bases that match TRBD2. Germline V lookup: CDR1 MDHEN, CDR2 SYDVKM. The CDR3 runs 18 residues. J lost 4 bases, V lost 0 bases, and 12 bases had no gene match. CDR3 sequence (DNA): TGTGCCAGCAGTTTATGGGCGGGGCTAGCGGGAGCCCTGTACGAGCAGTACTTC. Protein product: CASSLWAGLAGALYEQYF.

The CDR3 coding sequence is TGTGCCAGCAGCTTAACGCGGCTAGGAACGCCCAATGAGCAGTTCTTC. Translating gives CASSLTRLGTPNEQFF. The J gene is TRBJ2-1, the V gene TRBV7-3; D is undetermined. Looked up from germline, CDR1 is SGHTA and CDR2 is FQGTGA. Deletions cut 0 bases from V and 6 bases from J, with 15 bases between. This CDR3 contains 16 residues.

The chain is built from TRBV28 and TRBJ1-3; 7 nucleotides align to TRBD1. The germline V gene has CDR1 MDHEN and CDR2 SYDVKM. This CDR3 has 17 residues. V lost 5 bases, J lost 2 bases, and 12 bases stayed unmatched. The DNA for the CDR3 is TGTGCCAGCAGTGACGACTTGAGGACAGGAGCTGGAAACACCATATATTTT. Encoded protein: CASSDDLRTGAGNTIYF.